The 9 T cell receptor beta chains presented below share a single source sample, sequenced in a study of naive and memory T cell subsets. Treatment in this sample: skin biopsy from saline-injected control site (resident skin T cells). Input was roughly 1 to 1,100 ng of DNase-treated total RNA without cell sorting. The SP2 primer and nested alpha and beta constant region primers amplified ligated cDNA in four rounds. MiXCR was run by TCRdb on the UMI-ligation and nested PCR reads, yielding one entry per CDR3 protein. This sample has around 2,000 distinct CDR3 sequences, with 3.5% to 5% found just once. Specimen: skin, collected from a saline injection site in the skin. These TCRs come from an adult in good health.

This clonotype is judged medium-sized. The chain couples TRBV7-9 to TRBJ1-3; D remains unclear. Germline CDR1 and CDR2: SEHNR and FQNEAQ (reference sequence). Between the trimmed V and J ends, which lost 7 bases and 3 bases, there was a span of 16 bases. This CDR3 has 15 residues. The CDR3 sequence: CASTPKLRLGNTIYF. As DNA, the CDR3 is TGTGCCAGCACCCCAAAACTAAGACTTGGAAACACCATATATTTT.

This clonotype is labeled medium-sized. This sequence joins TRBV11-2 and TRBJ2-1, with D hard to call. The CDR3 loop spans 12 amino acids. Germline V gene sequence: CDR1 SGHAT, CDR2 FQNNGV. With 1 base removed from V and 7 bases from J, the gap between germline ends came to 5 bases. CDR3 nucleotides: TGTGCCAGCAGCTTAGGAAGGAATGAGCAGTTCTTC. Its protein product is CASSLGRNEQFF.

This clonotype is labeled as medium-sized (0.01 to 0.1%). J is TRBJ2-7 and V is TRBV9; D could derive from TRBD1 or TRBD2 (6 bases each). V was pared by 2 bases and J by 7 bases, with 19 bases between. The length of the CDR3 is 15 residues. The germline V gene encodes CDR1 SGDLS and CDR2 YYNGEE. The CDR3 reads CASSVRDTPPWEQYF. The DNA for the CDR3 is TGTGCCAGCAGCGTGCGGGACACCCCCCCCTGGGAGCAGTACTTC.

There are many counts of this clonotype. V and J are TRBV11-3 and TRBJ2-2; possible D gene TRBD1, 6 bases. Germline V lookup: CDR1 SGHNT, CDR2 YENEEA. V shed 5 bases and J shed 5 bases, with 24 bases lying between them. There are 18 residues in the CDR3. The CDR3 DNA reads TGTGCCAGCAGCCGCCGGGAATTAGACCGAGGGGGAACCGGGGAGCTGTTTTTT. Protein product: CASSRRELDRGGTGELFF.

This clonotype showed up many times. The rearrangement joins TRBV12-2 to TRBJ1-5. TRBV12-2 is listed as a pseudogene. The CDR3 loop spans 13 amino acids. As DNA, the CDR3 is TGTGCAAGTCGCTTGCCGTTGCTGGTGCCCCAGCATTTT. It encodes CASRLPLLVPQHF.

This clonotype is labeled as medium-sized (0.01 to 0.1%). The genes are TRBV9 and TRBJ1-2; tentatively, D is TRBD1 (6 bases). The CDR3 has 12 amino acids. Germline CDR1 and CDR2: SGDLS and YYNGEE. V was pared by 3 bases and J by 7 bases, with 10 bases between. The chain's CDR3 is CASSARGIGYTF. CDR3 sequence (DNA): TGTGCCAGCAGCGCGAGGGGGATTGGCTACACCTTC.

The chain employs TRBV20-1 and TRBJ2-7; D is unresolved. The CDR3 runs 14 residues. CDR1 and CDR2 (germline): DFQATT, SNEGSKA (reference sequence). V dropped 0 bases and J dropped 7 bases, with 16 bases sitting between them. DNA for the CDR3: TGCAGTGCTAGAGATGCGGTCCTGAATAGGGAGCAGTACTTC. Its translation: CSARDAVLNREQYF.

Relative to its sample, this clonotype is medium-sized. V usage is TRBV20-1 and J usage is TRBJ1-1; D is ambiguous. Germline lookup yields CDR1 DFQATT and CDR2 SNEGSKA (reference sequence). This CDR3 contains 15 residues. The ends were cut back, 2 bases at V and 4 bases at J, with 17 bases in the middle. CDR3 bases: TGCAGTGCTAGATCTCCCTCGCTACAGAGCACTGAAGCTTTCTTT. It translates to CSARSPSLQSTEAFF.

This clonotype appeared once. DNA for the CDR3: TGTGCCAGCAGCTTAGCGCTGGAGCTCTCCTTCTACAATGAGCAGTTCTTC. Its translation is CASSLALELSFYNEQFF. The V and J genes are TRBV7-2 and TRBJ2-1; no firm D call. V lost 0 bases, J lost 3 bases, and 15 bases lay in between. The length of the CDR3 is 17 residues. Germline assignment: CDR1 SGHTA and CDR2 FQGNSA.